A selection of T cell receptor beta chains follows, all from one sample in a study of blood T cell repertoires in COVID-19. The assay was immunoSEQ multiplex PCR, and TCRdb's table has in-frame clones only and misses some. The table includes about 160,000 clones, 85% detected once. Sequencing used peripheral blood. The receptors shown here come from a human donor with acute or convalescent COVID-19. The donor label of this sample is uncertain. Both conserved end residues are part of each CDR3. Fields, in order: clone size, J gene, D gene, V gene, CDR3 protein, CDR3 DNA. D genes are given only for firm matches. Some rows mark clone size as missing; the rest say once, few, many or name a class of expanded clone.

- TRBJ2-6 TRBD2 TRBV11-2 CASSSQLGGGESGANVLTF TGTGCCAGCAGTTCACAACTTGGGGGGGGTGAATCTGGGGCCAACGTCCTGACTTTC
- TRBJ1-4 TRBD1 TRBV5-6 CASSRVPGQGREKLFF TGTGCCAGCAGCCGGGTTCCGGGACAGGGCCGTGAAAAACTGTTTTTT
- TRBJ1-6 TRBD1 TRBV4-1 CASSQGYRGNSPLHF TGCGCCAGCAGCCAAGGTTACAGGGGTAATTCACCCCTCCACTTT
- TRBJ2-3 TRBD1 TRBV5-6 CASSARTGGTTDTQYF TGTGCCAGCAGCGCTAGGACAGGGGGGACCACAGATACGCAGTATTTT
- TRBJ2-2 - TRBV9 CASSVASGTLNTGELFF TGTGCCAGCAGCGTAGCATCTGGCACCTTGAACACCGGGGAGCTGTTTTTT
- TRBJ2-2 - TRBV7-8 CASSPQGSYTGELFF TGTGCCAGCAGCCCCCAGGGATCGTACACCGGGGAGCTGTTTTTT
few TRBJ2-2 TRBD1 TRBV7-6 CASSLEQGATTGELFF TGTGCCAGCAGCTTGGAACAGGGGGCGACCACCGGGGAGCTGTTTTTT
- TRBJ1-2 - TRBV29-1 CSVARGDYGYTF TGCAGCGTTGCCCGGGGAGACTATGGCTACACCTTC
- TRBJ1-5 - TRBV28 CASSSGGINQPQHF TGTGCCAGCAGTTCGGGAGGGATTAATCAGCCCCAGCATTTT
once TRBJ1-3 TRBD1 TRBV7-9 CASSAYRDRGNTIYF TGTGCCAGCAGCGCGTACCGGGACAGGGGGAACACCATATATTTT
- TRBJ2-5 TRBD2 TRBV7-2 CASSTRTSGGAVTQYF TGTGCCAGCAGCACACGGACTAGCGGGGGGGCCGTGACCCAGTACTTC
- TRBJ1-4 - TRBV2 CASTEWTAEKLFF TGTGCCAGCACCGAATGGACAGCTGAAAAACTGTTTTTT